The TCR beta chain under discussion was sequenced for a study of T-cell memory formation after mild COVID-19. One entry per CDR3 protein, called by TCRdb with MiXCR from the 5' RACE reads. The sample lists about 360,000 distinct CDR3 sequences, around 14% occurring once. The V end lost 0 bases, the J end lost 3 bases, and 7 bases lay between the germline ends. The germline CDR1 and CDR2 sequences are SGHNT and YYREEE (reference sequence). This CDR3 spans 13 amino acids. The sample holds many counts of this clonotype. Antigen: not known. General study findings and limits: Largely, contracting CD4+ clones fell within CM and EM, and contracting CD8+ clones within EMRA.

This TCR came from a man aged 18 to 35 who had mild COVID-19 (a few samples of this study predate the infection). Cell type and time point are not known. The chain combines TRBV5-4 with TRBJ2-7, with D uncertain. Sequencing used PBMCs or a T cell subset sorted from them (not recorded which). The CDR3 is CASSLGRFYEQYF. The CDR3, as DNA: TGTGCCAGCAGCTTGGGACGGTTCTACGAGCAGTACTTC.